The entry that follows covers one T cell receptor beta chain sequence. The antigen remains undetermined. The PCR contained 60 Vbeta and 13 Jbeta primers. Only in-frame clones appear in the TCRdb table, and some are missing; sequencing was by immunoSEQ multiplex PCR. The sample has approximately 140,000 clones; 78% are singletons. This entry is derived from a study of cytomegalovirus exposure and HLA in healthy donors. Study findings and constraints: Further analysis, carried out later, found HLA-associated TCR beta chains more clonally expanded than equally common other chains. The authors confirmed in vitro that a few CMV-associated chains were specific for CMV antigens. When analyzed later, a missense DCLRE1C variant was found to be linked to TCR beta V- and J-gene trimming.

Healthy donors of bone marrow made up the group. Sequenced sample: PBMCs. This clonotype originated in a male donor in good health and CMV-seronegative.

This chain's CDR3 is CASSQDRGNRYGYTF. The CDR3 nucleotides read TGTGCCAGCAGCCAAGATCGGGGGAACCGGTATGGCTACACCTTC. The genes are TRBV4-2 and TRBJ1-2; possibly TRBD1 for D (5 bases). The CDR3 contains 15 residues. Trimming cost V 0 bases and J 5 bases, with 13 bases left between them. The germline gives CDR1 LGHNA, CDR2 YNFKEQ.